The T cell receptor (beta chain) described here comes from a study of regulatory T cells in long-lasting Graves disease (dated by TCRdb to about 2021). In terms of the full investigation: Antithyroid drugs had been taken for less than 3 months by newly diagnosed Graves' disease patients. A total of around 35 samples underwent TCR sequencing: about 13 from persistent and approximately 20 from newly diagnosed Graves' disease patients. This study used TCR sequencing and RNA sequencing of peripheral blood to compare persistent Graves' disease patients against newly diagnosed Graves' disease patients. The study took place in China and was registered as a clinical trial.

The time point label, read with the paper, signifies: newly diagnosed GD, antithyroid drugs for less than 3 months. For both TCR sequencing and RNA sequencing, RNA was extracted from PBMCs using TRIzol. The diagnosis of Graves' disease followed American Thyroid Association guidelines. Patients for the study were recruited at an endocrinology department in Xi'an, China. From each patient, around 9 milliliters of peripheral blood was collected into an EDTA anticoagulant tube. PBMCs were isolated by Ficoll Paque Plus density gradient separation without further T cell sorting. An Agilent 2100 Bioanalyzer and agarose gel were used to assess RNA quality, and a NanoDrop 2000 was used to measure RNA concentration. This clonotype was found many times. Its recognized antigen is unknown. No quality values exist for individual bases; no much larger clone is one base distant. Study-wide conclusions, independent of this receptor: The authors noted that the small sample size was a limitation that may lower accuracy. Peripheral blood alone was examined, since thyroid tissue, which constituted the primary lesion, could not be accessed. Patients with persistent disease shared more public clonotypes (about 2,900) than newly diagnosed patients did (more than 900). Sequencing and analysis were restricted to the TCR beta chain. Lower TCR Shannon entropy and fewer highly expanded clones were observed in persistent Graves' disease patients than in newly diagnosed patients, which suggested clonal expansion. TRBV28, TRBJ1-2 and TRBJ2-5 were preferentially used in persistent disease, while TRBV20-1 and TRBJ2-1 were favored in newly diagnosed disease.

Relative to germline, V is 7 bases shorter and J is 3 bases shorter, with 13 bases between their ends. CDR1 and CDR2 were assigned from the germline V gene as MNHNS and SASEGT. From its cysteine to its phenylalanine, the CDR3 spans 13 amino acids. Of all the DNA, just the CDR3 is kept, 39 bases in frame from base 1. Libraries came from multiplex PCR. Sequencer: Illumina HiSeq 4000. TCR beta libraries were built with iRepertoire HTBI primers and Arm-PCR amplification of CDR3 regions. Before sequencing, the PCR products underwent gel purification. The authors' analysis ran thus. Across samples, some 62 TRBV and roughly 15 TRBJ segments were identified and used for gene usage analysis of CDR3 amino acid clonotypes. COPE and FqMerger were used to merge the filtered high-quality paired reads into contigs. BLAST was used to align contigs to IMGT TRBV, TRBD and TRBJ reference genes, with CDR3 defined following IMGT. Any clonotype with a frequency above 0.1% was counted as a highly expanded clone. Shannon entropy served as the measure of repertoire diversity, while the Gini coefficient captured V-J evenness. A clonotype was considered public if more than one individual shared it. The public sequencing data were trimmed at Q25 with fastp and processed into clonotypes with MiXCR by TCRdb, which kept only in-frame beta chains. Rows are unified per CDR3 protein, each entry keeping the most common DNA and genes. These V and J calls originate from TCRdb's pipeline instead of the authors' own analysis. The sample yields about 220,000 distinct CDR3 sequences; 15% to 20% were counted once. Approximately 20% of the sample is in the top ten clones.

The specimen comprised peripheral blood mononuclear cells (PBMCs), sampled at new diagnosis, from a patient treated with antithyroid drugs. Recombination joined TRBV6-1 with TRBJ2-7; the D gene is unclear. The TCR originated in a female donor with Graves disease. The CDR3 in this case is CASTQPNSYEQYF. The DNA sequence is as follows: TGTGCCAGCACCCAGCCAAACAGCTACGAGCAGTACTTC.